This T cell receptor beta chain was retrieved from a study of blood T cell repertoires in COVID-19. Libraries were prepared by immunoSEQ multiplex PCR; TCRdb keeps only in-frame clonotypes and omits some of them. Seen here are 170,000 or so clones, roughly 85% observed once, and the top ten hold 9%. Germline V gene data show CDR1 as MDHEN and CDR2 as SYDVKM. The CDR3 sequence is 14 residues long. J lost 8 bases, V lost 6 bases, and 5 bases had no gene match. The sample comprised PBMCs or T cells enriched from blood (not recorded which). The genes are TRBV28 and TRBJ1-6, with TRBD1 matching over 9 bases. The sequence came from a woman aged 18-29 years who had recovered from COVID-19. This chain's CDR3 is CASSPGQGYSPLHF. CDR3 bases: TGTGCCAGCAGCCCGGGACAGGGATATTCACCCCTCCACTTT.